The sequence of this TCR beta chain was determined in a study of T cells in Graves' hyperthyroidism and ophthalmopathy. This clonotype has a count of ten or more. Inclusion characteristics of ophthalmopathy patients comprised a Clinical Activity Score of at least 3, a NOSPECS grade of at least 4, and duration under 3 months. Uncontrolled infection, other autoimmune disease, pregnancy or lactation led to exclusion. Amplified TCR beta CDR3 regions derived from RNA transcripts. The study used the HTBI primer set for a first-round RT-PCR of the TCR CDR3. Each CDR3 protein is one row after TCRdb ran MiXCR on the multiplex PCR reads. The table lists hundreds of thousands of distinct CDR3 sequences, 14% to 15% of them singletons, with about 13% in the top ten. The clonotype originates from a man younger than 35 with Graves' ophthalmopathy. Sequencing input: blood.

As DNA, the CDR3 is TGTGCCAGCAGCTTAGGGGGACTAGAAGAGACCCAGTACTTC. This codes for CASSLGGLEETQYF. The V and J genes are TRBV7-2 and TRBJ2-5; the match to TRBD2 covers 8 bases. The J segment lost 3 bases and the V segment lost 1 base, leaving 1 base of the junction unmatched. The CDR3 runs to 14 residues. Per germline, CDR1 SGHTA and CDR2 FQGNSA.